A selection of T cell receptor beta chains follows, all from one sample in a study of regulatory T cells in long-lasting Graves disease. One entry per CDR3 protein, called by TCRdb with MiXCR from the multiplex PCR reads. The repertoire holds 400,000 to 500,000 distinct CDR3 sequences, roughly 15% seen once, with about 25% in the top ten. The sample was also reused in another study, on T cells in Graves' hyperthyroidism and ophthalmopathy.

Specimen: peripheral blood mononuclear cells (PBMCs), collected at new diagnosis, from a patient treated with antithyroid drugs. Receptor source: a woman aged 18-29 years with Graves disease. CDR3s include the opening cysteine and the closing phenylalanine or tryptophan. The order of the fields is V gene, J gene, clone size, D gene, CDR3 protein, CDR3 DNA. D genes are given only for firm matches. Clone size is given for some rows only: seen once, a few or many times, or a class if the clone is expanded.

TRBV6-2/TRBV6-3	TRBJ2-5	few	-	CASSSRPGSSETQYF	TGTGCCAGCAGTTCCAGACCAGGTTCTTCGGAGACCCAGTACTTC
TRBV28	TRBJ1-2	many	TRBD1	CASSSQGANYGYTF	TGTGCCAGCAGTTCTCAGGGGGCTAACTATGGCTACACCTTC
TRBV7-2	TRBJ2-5	-	TRBD1	CASSLGTGTETQYF	TGTGCCAGCAGTTTGGGGACAGGGACGGAGACCCAGTACTTC
TRBV7-2	TRBJ2-5	few	TRBD1	CASSLAARGLETQYF	TGTGCCAGCAGCTTAGCAGCCAGGGGGCTTGAGACCCAGTACTTC
TRBV5-1	TRBJ1-1	many	-	CASRRQNTEAFF	TGTGCCAGCAGAAGACAGAACACTGAAGCTTTCTTT
TRBV6-1	TRBJ2-3	-	TRBD2	CASRGSGRETDTQYF	TGTGCCAGCAGAGGGAGCGGGAGAGAGACAGATACGCAGTATTTT
TRBV6-5	TRBJ2-3	few	TRBD2	CASSSGTSGGRDTQYF	TGTGCCAGCAGTTCCGGGACTAGCGGGGGCCGAGATACGCAGTATTTT
TRBV28	TRBJ2-7	many	-	CASSFMQVLYEQYF	TGTGCCAGCAGTTTTATGCAGGTTCTCTACGAGCAGTACTTC
TRBV7-9	TRBJ2-7	many	TRBD1	CASSLEGAGEQYF	TGCGCCAGCAGCTTAGAGGGGGCGGGCGAGCAGTACTTC
TRBV6-1	TRBJ2-2	-	-	CASSRQADTGELFF	TGTGCCAGCAGCAGACAGGCGGACACCGGGGAGCTGTTTTTT
TRBV6-1	TRBJ2-1	many	-	CATRHGEQFF	TGTGCCACCAGGCATGGTGAGCAGTTCTTC
TRBV6-4	TRBJ2-5	many	TRBD1	CASSYSNRGLAQYF	TGTGCCAGCAGTTACTCGAACAGGGGGCTTGCCCAGTACTTC
TRBV30	TRBJ2-2	few	-	CAWLGLNTGELFF	TGTGCCTGGCTGGGATTAAACACCGGGGAGCTGTTTTTT
TRBV5-1	TRBJ2-1	many	TRBD2	CASRREGSSYNEQFF	TGCGCCAGCAGGAGGGAGGGGAGCTCCTACAATGAGCAGTTCTTC
TRBV7-8	TRBJ2-7	many	TRBD1	CASSLGTGGNEQYF	TGTGCCAGCAGCTTAGGGACAGGGGGAAACGAGCAGTACTTC
TRBV29-1	TRBJ2-5	many	-	CSVEGASDETQYF	TGCAGCGTTGAGGGGGCTAGCGATGAGACCCAGTACTTC
TRBV19	TRBJ2-7	-	TRBD2	CASSPVGLAGVYEQYF	TGTGCCAGTAGTCCCGTCGGACTAGCGGGAGTCTACGAGCAGTACTTC
TRBV5-1	TRBJ2-3	many	-	CASSLAYTDTQYF	TGCGCCAGCAGCTTGGCTTACACAGATACGCAGTATTTT
TRBV20-1	TRBJ1-1	many	-	CSARDLDTEAFF	TGCAGTGCTAGAGATCTGGACACTGAAGCTTTCTTT
TRBV20-1	TRBJ2-2	many	TRBD2	CSATLAGVTGELFF	TGCAGTGCCACACTAGCGGGAGTCACCGGGGAGCTGTTTTTT
TRBV19	TRBJ2-1	-	-	CASPLQFF	TGTGCCAGCCCCCTGCAGTTCTTC
TRBV9	TRBJ2-7	many	-	CASSPSGAFSYEQYF	TGTGCCAGCAGTCCATCAGGGGCCTTCTCCTACGAGCAGTACTTC
TRBV28	TRBJ2-3	many	-	CASSHQGTDTQYF	TGTGCCAGCAGCCACCAGGGTACAGATACGCAGTATTTT
TRBV6-2/TRBV6-3	TRBJ1-2	-	-	CASSYGPPILGPQDYGYTF	TGTGCCAGCAGTTATGGTCCGCCCATTTTGGGACCACAGGACTATGGCTACACCTTC
TRBV7-9	TRBJ2-2	-	-	CASPNTGELFF	TGTGCCAGCCCTAACACCGGGGAGCTGTTTTTT
TRBV11-3	TRBJ2-7	many	-	CASSRNSYEQYF	TGTGCCAGCAGCCGAAACTCCTACGAGCAGTACTTC
TRBV2	TRBJ2-7	-	TRBD1	CARQGAPNSYEQYF	TGTGCCAGACAGGGGGCACCCAACTCCTACGAGCAGTACTTC
TRBV10-3	TRBJ1-1	many	-	CAISDWAAGVTEAFF	TGTGCCATCAGTGATTGGGCGGCAGGGGTGACTGAAGCTTTCTTT
TRBV5-1	TRBJ1-2	many	-	CASSLAGGFNYGYTF	TGCGCCAGCAGCTTGGCAGGAGGATTTAACTATGGCTACACCTTC
TRBV30	TRBJ2-4	-	-	CAWSTGRPIAKNIQYF	TGTGCCTGGAGTACCGGGCGGCCTATAGCCAAAAACATTCAGTACTTC
TRBV2	TRBJ2-7	-	-	CASSETTGAYEQYF	TGTGCCAGCAGTGAGACGACAGGAGCCTACGAGCAGTACTTC
TRBV10-2	TRBJ2-1	-	TRBD2	CASSESTRRLAGVRVDEQFF	TGCGCCAGCAGTGAGTCGACTCGGAGACTAGCGGGAGTGAGGGTTGATGAGCAGTTCTTC
TRBV11-2	TRBJ2-7	few	TRBD2	CASSLGGGTSGRLGYEQYF	TGTGCCAGCAGCTTAGGGGGCGGGACTAGCGGGAGATTGGGTTACGAGCAGTACTTC
TRBV7-2	TRBJ2-2	-	-	CASSRGRGNTGELFF	TGTGCCAGCAGTCGAGGCAGGGGTAACACCGGGGAGCTGTTTTTT
TRBV11-3	TRBJ1-1	many	TRBD1	CASSLDRGGTEAFF	TGTGCCAGCAGCTTAGACAGGGGGGGCACTGAAGCTTTCTTT
TRBV29-1	TRBJ2-4	many	TRBD1	CSAWDRVAKNIQYF	TGCAGCGCCTGGGACAGGGTAGCCAAAAACATTCAGTACTTC